The rows below give T cell receptor beta chains drawn from one sample of a study of human T cells and chemical hapten exposure. Each CDR3 protein is one row after TCRdb ran MiXCR on the RACE reads. The data contain about 78,000 distinct CDR3 sequences, 6.5% to 10% of them singletons. This specimen was whole blood, taken in connection with sensitization to the hapten diphenylcyclopropenone (DPC). The receptor source for this set is a woman aged 45-59 years with alopecia areata. Some clones in this sample may be carry-over from other donors' samples. Each CDR3 is given with its conserved first and last residue. A D gene is named only where the DNA matches it firmly. The size field is filled for only some rows; it gives once, few, many or a size class.

CDR3nt: TGTGCCAGCAGCTTAGCTACTAAGTTCGATTACTACGAGCAGTACTTC
CDR3aa: CASSLATKFDYYEQYF
abundance: -
v_gene: TRBV13
j_gene: TRBJ2-7
d_gene: -

CDR3nt: TGTGCCAGCAGCCCCCGGCCCCGGGGGATTACCTACAATGAGCAGTTCTTC
CDR3aa: CASSPRPRGITYNEQFF
abundance: -
v_gene: TRBV11-3
j_gene: TRBJ2-1
d_gene: -

CDR3nt: TGTGCCAGCAGTTTATCTAGCGGGGTTCAAGAGACCCAGTACTTC
CDR3aa: CASSLSSGVQETQYF
abundance: many
v_gene: TRBV27
j_gene: TRBJ2-5
d_gene: TRBD2

CDR3nt: TGTGCCAGCAGCTTGGCTAGCGGGGTAAACATTCAGTACTTC
CDR3aa: CASSLASGVNIQYF
abundance: -
v_gene: TRBV12-3/TRBV12-4
j_gene: TRBJ2-4
d_gene: TRBD2

CDR3nt: TGTGCCAGCAGATCATCCGGGTCCGCTGGGGCCAACGTCCTGACTTTC
CDR3aa: CASRSSGSAGANVLTF
abundance: -
v_gene: TRBV2
j_gene: TRBJ2-6
d_gene: -

CDR3nt: TGCGCCAGCAGCCAGCGCAGGGGGCTTGACGAGCAGTACTTC
CDR3aa: CASSQRRGLDEQYF
abundance: many
v_gene: TRBV5-1
j_gene: TRBJ2-7
d_gene: TRBD1

CDR3nt: TGTGCCAGCAGGACCGGACTAGCGGGAGGCAGCAATGAGCAGTTCTTC
CDR3aa: CASRTGLAGGSNEQFF
abundance: -
v_gene: TRBV6-5
j_gene: TRBJ2-1
d_gene: TRBD2

CDR3nt: TGTGCCATCAACGCGGATAGCGGGGACTTTGCGGCCCAGTACTTC
CDR3aa: CAINADSGDFAAQYF
abundance: few
v_gene: TRBV10-3
j_gene: TRBJ2-5
d_gene: TRBD2

CDR3nt: TGCGCCAGCAGCTTGGGGCAAATAAGGGAAAAACTGTTTTTT
CDR3aa: CASSLGQIREKLFF
abundance: many
v_gene: TRBV5-1
j_gene: TRBJ1-4
d_gene: -

CDR3nt: TGTGCCAGCAGCGGTACTCGGAGCACAGATACGCAGTATTTT
CDR3aa: CASSGTRSTDTQYF
abundance: few
v_gene: TRBV9
j_gene: TRBJ2-3
d_gene: -

CDR3nt: TGCGCCAGCAGCCAAGATCGACAGGGGGTAGGAGAGACCCAGTACTTC
CDR3aa: CASSQDRQGVGETQYF
abundance: -
v_gene: TRBV4-1
j_gene: TRBJ2-5
d_gene: TRBD1

CDR3nt: TGCGCCAGCAGCTTGGAGTGGGGACCTAACTATGGCTACACCTTC
CDR3aa: CASSLEWGPNYGYTF
abundance: -
v_gene: TRBV5-1
j_gene: TRBJ1-2
d_gene: -